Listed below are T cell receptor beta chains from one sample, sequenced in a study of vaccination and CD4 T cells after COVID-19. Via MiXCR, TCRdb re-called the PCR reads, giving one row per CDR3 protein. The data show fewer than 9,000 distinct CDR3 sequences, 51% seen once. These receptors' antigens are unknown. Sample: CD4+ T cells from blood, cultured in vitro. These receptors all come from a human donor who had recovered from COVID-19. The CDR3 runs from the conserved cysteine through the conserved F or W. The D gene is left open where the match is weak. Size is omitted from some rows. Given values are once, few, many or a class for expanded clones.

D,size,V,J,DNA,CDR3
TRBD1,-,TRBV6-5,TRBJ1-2,TGTGCCAGCAGTTACCTTAGGACAGGGGGCAGTTATGGCTACACCTTC,CASSYLRTGGSYGYTF
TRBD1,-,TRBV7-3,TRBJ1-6,TGTGCCAGCAGCGGGACAGGGAATTCACCCCTCCACTTT,CASSGTGNSPLHF
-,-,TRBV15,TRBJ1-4,TGTGCCACCAGCAGAGGTCTTGCGGGGCGTGCTGAAAAACTGTTTTTT,CATSRGLAGRAEKLFF
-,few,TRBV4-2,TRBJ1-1,TGTGCCAGCAGCCACGATACAGGGAACACTGAAGCTTTCTTT,CASSHDTGNTEAFF
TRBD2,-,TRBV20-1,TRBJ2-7,TGCAGTGCTGAACCGGGACTAGGTTACGAGCAGTACTTC,CSAEPGLGYEQYF
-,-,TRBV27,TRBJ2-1,TGTGCCAGCAGAGGGTTCTCCTACAATGAGCAGTTCTTC,CASRGFSYNEQFF
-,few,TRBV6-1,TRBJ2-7,TGTGCCAGCAGTCTCCCGGCTAGTGGCGGGATCCACGAGCAGTACTTC,CASSLPASGGIHEQYF
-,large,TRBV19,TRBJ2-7,TGTGCCAGTAGTATAGGGGCGGACGCCTCCTACGAGCAGTACTTC,CASSIGADASYEQYF
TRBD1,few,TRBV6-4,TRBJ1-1,TGTGCCAGCAGTGACCCCAGACAGGGGCCGTACTTAGTGAACACTGAAGCTTTCTTT,CASSDPRQGPYLVNTEAFF
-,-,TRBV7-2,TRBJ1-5,TGTGCCAGCAGCTTAGATTCGGCAGGAGGTCAGCCCCAGCATTTT,CASSLDSAGGQPQHF
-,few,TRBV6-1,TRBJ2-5,TGTGCCAGCAGTCGAACAGGGCTATCTCGTTGGGGGGAGACCCAGTACTTC,CASSRTGLSRWGETQYF
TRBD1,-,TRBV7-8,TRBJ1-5,TGTGCCAGCAGCTTAGCTCGGACAGGGGGTCAGCCCCAGCATTTT,CASSLARTGGQPQHF
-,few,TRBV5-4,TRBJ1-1,TGTGCCAGCAGCTTGAGGGAGAACACTGAAGCTTTCTTT,CASSLRENTEAFF
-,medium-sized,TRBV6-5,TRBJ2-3,TGTGCCAGCAGTTACGGTACCCGTAGGGGTTCGCAGTATTTT,CASSYGTRRGSQYF
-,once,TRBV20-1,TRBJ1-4,TGCAGTGCTAGAGCTTGGGGTGAAAAACTGTTTTTT,CSARAWGEKLFF
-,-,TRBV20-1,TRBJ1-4,TGCAGTGCGACCGCAACTAATGAAAAACTGTTTTTT,CSATATNEKLFF
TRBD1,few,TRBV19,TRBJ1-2,TGTGCCAGTAGTAAGGACAGGCGCGGCTACACCTTC,CASSKDRRGYTF
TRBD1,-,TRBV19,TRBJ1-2,TGTGCCAGTAACCGGGACAGGACCATTTTGAGCTACACCTTC,CASNRDRTILSYTF
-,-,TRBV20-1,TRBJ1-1,TGCAGTGCTAGAGATCTTCGGACAACCACTGAAGCTTTCTTT,CSARDLRTTTEAFF
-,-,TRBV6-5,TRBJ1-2,TGTGCCAGCAGTTACTCCGCAGCGTGGGATGGCTACACCTTC,CASSYSAAWDGYTF
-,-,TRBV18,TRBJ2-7,TGTGCCAGCTCACCCCTTGGTCCCTTAATGCCATACGAGCAGTACTTC,CASSPLGPLMPYEQYF
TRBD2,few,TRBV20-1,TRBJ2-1,TGCAGTGCTAGAGTTGCGGGGGGGCCCGATGAGCAGTTCTTC,CSARVAGGPDEQFF
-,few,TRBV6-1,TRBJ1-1,TGTGCCAGAGGGCCTTTTTGCCCCTTGAACACTGAAGCTTTCTTT,CARGPFCPLNTEAFF
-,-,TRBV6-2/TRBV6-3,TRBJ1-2,TGTGCCAGCAGGAAGTCACAGGACCCCTATGGCTACACCTTC,CASRKSQDPYGYTF
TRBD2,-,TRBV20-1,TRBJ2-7,TGCAGTGCTAGAGTTCCCCCGAAAACTAGCGGGAGGGCCAAAGACGAGCAGTACTTC,CSARVPPKTSGRAKDEQYF
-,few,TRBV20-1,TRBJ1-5,TGTAGTGCTAGCGCCCAGAACAATCAGCCCCAGCATTTT,CSASAQNNQPQHF
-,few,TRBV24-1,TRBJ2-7,TGTGCCACCAGTGGAACCCGGAGGACCTATTCCTACGAGCAGTACTTC,CATSGTRRTYSYEQYF
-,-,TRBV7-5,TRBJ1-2,-,CISVPEATETFGYTF
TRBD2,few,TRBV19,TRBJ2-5,TGTGCCAGTAATCCGGGACTAGCGGGAGCACAAGAGACCCAGTACTTC,CASNPGLAGAQETQYF
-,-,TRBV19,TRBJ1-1,TGTGCCAGTAGTATAGATCTGAAGGGGGGGAACACTGAAGCTTTCTTT,CASSIDLKGGNTEAFF
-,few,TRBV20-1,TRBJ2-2,TGCAGTGCCATTGGGGAAGCGAACACCGGGGAGCTGTTTTTT,CSAIGEANTGELFF
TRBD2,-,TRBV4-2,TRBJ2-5,TGTGCCAGCAGCCCTTATAGCGGGGGACCTTTGGAGACCCAGTACTTC,CASSPYSGGPLETQYF
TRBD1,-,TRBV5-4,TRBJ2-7,TGTGCCAGCAGCTTGGCCGTTGGACAGGGGACCTACGAGCAGTACTTC,CASSLAVGQGTYEQYF
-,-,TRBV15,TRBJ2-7,TGTGCCACCAGCAGAGATTTTCCCAACATCGGGACCTACGAGCAGTACTTC,CATSRDFPNIGTYEQYF
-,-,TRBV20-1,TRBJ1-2,TGCAGTGCTAGGGACCCAAGACAGCTACTTGGCTACACCTTC,CSARDPRQLLGYTF
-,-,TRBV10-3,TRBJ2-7,TGTGCCATCAGTGAACCCGTAGACACCCACGAGCAGTACTTC,CAISEPVDTHEQYF
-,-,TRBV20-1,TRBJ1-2,TGCAGTGCGACGGGGAACCGGGACGGGGGAGATGGCTACACCTTC,CSATGNRDGGDGYTF
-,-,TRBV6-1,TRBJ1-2,TGTGCCAGCAGGCGTACAGGATCGGGCTACACCTTC,CASRRTGSGYTF
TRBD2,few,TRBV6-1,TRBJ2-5,TGTGCCAGCAGTGAACTAGCGGGGAGGAGGGGGGGGCAAGAGACCCAGTACTTC,CASSELAGRRGGQETQYF
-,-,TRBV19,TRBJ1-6,TGTGCCAGTAGTATTAACGCAGGTTATTCACCCCTCCACTTT,CASSINAGYSPLHF
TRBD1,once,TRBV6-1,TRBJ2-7,TGTGCCAGCAGGAGACAGGGGGCAACTTACGAGCAGTACTTC,CASRRQGATYEQYF
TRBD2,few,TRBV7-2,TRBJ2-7,TGTGCCAGCAGCCCAGCGGGACTCTCAAGCTACGAGCAGTACTTC,CASSPAGLSSYEQYF